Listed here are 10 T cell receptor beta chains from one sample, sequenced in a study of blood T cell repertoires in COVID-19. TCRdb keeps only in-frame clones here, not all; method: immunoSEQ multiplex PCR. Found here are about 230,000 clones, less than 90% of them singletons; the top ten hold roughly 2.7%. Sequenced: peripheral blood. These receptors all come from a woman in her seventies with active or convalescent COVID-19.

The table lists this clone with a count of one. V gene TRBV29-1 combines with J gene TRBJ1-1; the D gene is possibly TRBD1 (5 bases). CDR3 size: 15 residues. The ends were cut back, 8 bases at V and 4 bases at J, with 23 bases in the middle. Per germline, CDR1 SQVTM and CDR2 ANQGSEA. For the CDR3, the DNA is TGCAGCCCCTCACCTCATCAGGGAAAAGGCACTGAAGCTTTCTTT. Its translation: CSPSPHQGKGTEAFF.

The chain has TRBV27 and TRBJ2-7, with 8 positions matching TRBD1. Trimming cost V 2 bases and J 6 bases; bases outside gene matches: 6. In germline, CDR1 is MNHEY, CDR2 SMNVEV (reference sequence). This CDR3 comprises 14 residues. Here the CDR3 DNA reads TGTGCCAGCAGTTTAAAAGGCCAGGGGGCCGAGCAGTACTTC. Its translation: CASSLKGQGAEQYF.

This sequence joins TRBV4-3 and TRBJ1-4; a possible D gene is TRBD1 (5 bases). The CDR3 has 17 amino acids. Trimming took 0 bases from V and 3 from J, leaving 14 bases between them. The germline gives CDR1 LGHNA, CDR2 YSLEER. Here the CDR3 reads CASSQDVAGRPNEKLFF. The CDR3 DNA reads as TGCGCCAGCAGCCAAGATGTCGCAGGGCGGCCTAATGAAAAACTGTTTTTT.

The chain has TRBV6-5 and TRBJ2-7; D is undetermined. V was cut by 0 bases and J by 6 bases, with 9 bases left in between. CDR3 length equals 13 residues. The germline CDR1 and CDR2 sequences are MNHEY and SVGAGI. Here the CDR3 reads CASSYSIHSEQYF. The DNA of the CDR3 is TGTGCCAGCAGTTACTCGATCCACAGCGAGCAGTACTTC.

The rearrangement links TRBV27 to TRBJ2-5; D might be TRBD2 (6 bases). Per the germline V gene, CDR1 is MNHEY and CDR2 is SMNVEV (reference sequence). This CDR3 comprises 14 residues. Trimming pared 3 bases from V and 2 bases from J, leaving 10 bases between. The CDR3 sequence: CASSFWGRQETQYF. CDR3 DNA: TGTGCCAGCAGTTTTTGGGGGAGGCAAGAGACCCAGTACTTC.

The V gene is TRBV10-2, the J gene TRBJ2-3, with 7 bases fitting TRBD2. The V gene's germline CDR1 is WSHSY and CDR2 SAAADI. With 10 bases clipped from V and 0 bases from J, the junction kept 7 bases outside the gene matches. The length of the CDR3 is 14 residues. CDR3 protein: CATAGLTSTDTQYF. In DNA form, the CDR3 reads TGCGCCACCGCGGGACTAACTAGCACAGATACGCAGTATTTT.

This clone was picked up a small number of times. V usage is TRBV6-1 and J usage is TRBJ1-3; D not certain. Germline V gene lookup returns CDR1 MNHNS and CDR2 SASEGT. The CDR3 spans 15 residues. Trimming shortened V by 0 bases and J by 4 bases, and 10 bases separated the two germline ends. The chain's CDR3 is CASSEASALGNTIYF. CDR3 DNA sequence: TGTGCCAGCAGTGAAGCGTCCGCGCTGGGAAACACCATATATTTT.

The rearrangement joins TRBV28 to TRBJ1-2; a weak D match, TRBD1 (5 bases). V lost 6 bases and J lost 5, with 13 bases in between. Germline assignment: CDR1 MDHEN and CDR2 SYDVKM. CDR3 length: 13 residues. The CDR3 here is CASRWGDQYGYTF. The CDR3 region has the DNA TGTGCCAGCAGGTGGGGGGACCAATATGGCTACACCTTC.

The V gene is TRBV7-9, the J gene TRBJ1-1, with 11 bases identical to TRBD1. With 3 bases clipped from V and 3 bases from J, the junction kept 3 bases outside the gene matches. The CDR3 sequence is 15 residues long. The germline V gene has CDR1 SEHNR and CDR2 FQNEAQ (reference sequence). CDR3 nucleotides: TGTGCCAGCAGCTTCGGGACAGGGGGGTACACTGAAGCTTTCTTT. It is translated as CASSFGTGGYTEAFF. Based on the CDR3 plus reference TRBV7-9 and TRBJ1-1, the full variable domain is DTGVSQNPRHKITKRGQNVTFRCDPISEHNRLYWYRQTLGQGPEFLTYFQNEAQLEKSRLLSDRFSAERPKGSFSTLEIQRTEQGDSAMYLCASSFGTGGYTEAFFGQGTRLTVV.

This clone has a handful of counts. DNA for the CDR3: TGTGCCTGCAATGAGGGACAGGGCAATGAAAAACTGTTTTTT. Protein product: CACNEGQGNEKLFF. The J gene is TRBJ1-4, the V gene TRBV30; 9 bases match TRBD1. V lost 6 bases and J lost 5; bases outside the gene matches: 7. The CDR3 consists of 14 residues. The germline CDR1 and CDR2 sequences are GTSNPN and SVGIG (reference sequence).